Each of the 5 T cell receptor beta chains below was sequenced from the same sample in a study of blood T cell repertoires in COVID-19. Measured with immunoSEQ multiplex PCR; TCRdb has only the in-frame clones, and not every one. The sample carries about 110,000 clones, less than 85% recorded once. Sequenced: peripheral blood. The receptors were gathered from a woman aged 60-70 years with acute or convalescent COVID-19.

This clone is a singleton in its sample. The chain has TRBV15 and TRBJ1-3; a possible D gene is TRBD1 (5 bases). Trimming removed 8 bases at V and 0 bases at J, with 11 bases between. CDR1 and CDR2 (germline): LNHNV, YYDKDF (reference sequence). The CDR3 is 14 residues long. The DNA of the CDR3 is TGTGCCACCCGCGACAGATCCTCTGGAAACACCATATATTTT. Translating gives CATRDRSSGNTIYF.

The gene calls are TRBV10-3 and TRBJ1-5, with a tentative D call TRBD1 (5 bases). The CDR3 contains 12 residues. Germline V gene data show CDR1 as ENHRY and CDR2 as SYGVKD. DNA of the CDR3: TGTGCGCATCGGGGGGTCGGACAGCCCCAGCATTTT. Translated, it gives CAHRGVGQPQHF.

The chain recombines TRBV7-2 with TRBJ2-1; 7 bases line up with TRBD1. Trimming removed 7 bases from V and 7 bases from J; junction bases left unmatched: 10. CDR3 length: 14 amino acids. In germline, CDR1 is SGHTA, CDR2 FQGNSA. This chain's CDR3 is CASTNRGEWNEQFF. The CDR3 DNA sequence: TGTGCCAGCACTAACAGGGGAGAGTGGAATGAGCAGTTCTTC. Together with reference TRBV7-2 and TRBJ2-1, the CDR3 gives the full variable domain: GAGVSQSPSNKVTEKGKDVELRCDPISGHTALYWYRQSLGQGLEFLIYFQGNSAPDKSGLPSDRFSAERTGGSVSTLTIQRTQQEDSAVYLCASTNRGEWNEQFFGPGTRLTVL.

The V call is TRBV5-1, the J call TRBJ1-1, with 11 nucleotides matching TRBD1. This CDR3 spans 17 amino acids. Germline-derived CDR1 and CDR2 are SGHRS and YFSETQ. V trimming: 0 bases; J trimming: 1 base; junction bases outside the gene matches: 5. The CDR3 loop is CASSLAGTGGRNTEAFF. The CDR3 DNA follows: TGCGCCAGCAGCTTGGCCGGGACAGGGGGAAGGAACACTGAAGCTTTCTTT.

This chain links TRBV3-1 (or the pseudogene TRBV3-2) with TRBJ2-3; 8 bases match TRBD2. This CDR3 has 19 amino acids. The germline V gene has CDR1 LGHDT and CDR2 YNNKEL (reference sequence). J was trimmed by 1 base and V by 4 bases; bases with no gene match: 16. The chain's CDR3 is CASSPLAVAGIRGTDTQYF. In nucleotides, the CDR3 is TGTGCCAGCAGCCCTCTGGCGGTAGCGGGAATTCGAGGCACAGATACGCAGTATTTT.